Each of the 6 T cell receptor beta chains below was sequenced from the same sample in a study of T cells expressing NK-cell markers. With the 5' RACE reads reprocessed, TCRdb shows one record per CDR3 protein and no DNA. The sample table includes hundreds of thousands of distinct CDR3 sequences. Sequencing was done on a sample of blood T cells: a sorted CD56 or NKG2C T cell subset, CD4+ or CD8+ T cells, or bulk PBMC T cells (not recorded which). Receptor source: a woman between 18 and 70 years old in good health.

The V gene is TRBV20-1, the J gene TRBJ1-5; TCRdb calls TRBD1, which cannot be checked without DNA. The CDR3 has 14 residues. The germline V gene has CDR1 DFQATT and CDR2 SNEGSKA (reference sequence). The chain's CDR3 is CSAARDNLNQPQHF.

The chain joins TRBV3-1 to TRBJ2-5; TCRdb lists TRBD1, though no DNA is available to test this call. Looked up from germline, CDR1 is LGHDT and CDR2 is YNNKEL (reference sequence). The CDR3 sequence is 16 residues long. This CDR3 reads CASSQDLTPGRETQYF.

The gene calls are TRBV9 and TRBJ2-1; lacking DNA, the TRBD1 call made by TCRdb goes unchecked. This CDR3 contains 14 residues. The germline V gene has CDR1 SGDLS and CDR2 YYNGEE. This chain's CDR3 is CASSPRSGYNEQFF.

This sequence joins TRBV2 and TRBJ2-2; the TCRdb call, TRBD1, lacks DNA for checking. This CDR3 comprises 17 residues. The germline V gene has CDR1 SNHLY and CDR2 FYNNEI. This CDR3 is CASSLDRVPSNTGELFF. The variable domain in full, completed from reference TRBV2 and TRBJ2-2, reads EPEVTQTPSHQVTQMGQEVILRCVPISNHLYFYWYRQILGQKVEFLVSFYNNEISEKSEIFDDQFSVERPDGSNFTLKIRSTKLEDSAMYFCASSLDRVPSNTGELFFGEGSRLTVL.

V and J are TRBV7-9 and TRBJ2-5. From germline, CDR1 is SEHNR and CDR2 FQNEAQ (reference sequence). The CDR3 spans 15 residues. CDR3 protein: CASSSSGWYQETQYF.

The CDR3 sequence is CSATPGPSTDTQYF. The chain carries TRBV20-1 and TRBJ2-3; TCRdb picks TRBD1, but there is no DNA to check that call. Germline assignment: CDR1 DFQATT and CDR2 SNEGSKA (reference sequence). The CDR3 is 14 amino acids.